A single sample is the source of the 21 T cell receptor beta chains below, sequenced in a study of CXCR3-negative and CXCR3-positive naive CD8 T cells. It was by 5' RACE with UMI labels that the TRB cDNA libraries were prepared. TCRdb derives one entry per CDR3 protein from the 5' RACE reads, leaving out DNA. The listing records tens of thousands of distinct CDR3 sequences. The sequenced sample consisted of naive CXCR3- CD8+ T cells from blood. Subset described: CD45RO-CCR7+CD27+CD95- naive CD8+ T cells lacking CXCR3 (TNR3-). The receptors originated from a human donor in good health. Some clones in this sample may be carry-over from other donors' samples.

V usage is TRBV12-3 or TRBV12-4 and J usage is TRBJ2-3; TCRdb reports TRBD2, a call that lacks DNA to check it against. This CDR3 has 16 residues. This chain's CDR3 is CASSPSGGKSTDTQYF.

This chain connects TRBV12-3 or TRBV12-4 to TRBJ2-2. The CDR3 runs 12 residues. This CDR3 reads CASSFPWEELFF.

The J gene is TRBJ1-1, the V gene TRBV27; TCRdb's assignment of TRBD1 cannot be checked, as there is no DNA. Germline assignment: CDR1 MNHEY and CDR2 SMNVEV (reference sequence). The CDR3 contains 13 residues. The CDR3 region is CASSLGRIAEAFF.

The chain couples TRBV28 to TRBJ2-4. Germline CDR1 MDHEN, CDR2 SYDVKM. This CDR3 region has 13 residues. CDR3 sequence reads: CASGRLAKNIQYF.

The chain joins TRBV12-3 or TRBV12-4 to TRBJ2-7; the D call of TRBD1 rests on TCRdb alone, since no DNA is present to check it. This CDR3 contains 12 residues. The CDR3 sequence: CASKTGRGEQYF.

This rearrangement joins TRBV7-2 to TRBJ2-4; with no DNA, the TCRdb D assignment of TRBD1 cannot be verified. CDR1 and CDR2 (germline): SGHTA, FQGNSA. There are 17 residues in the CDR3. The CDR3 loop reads CASRKGGPGVAKNIQYF. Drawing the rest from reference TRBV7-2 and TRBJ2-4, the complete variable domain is GAGVSQSPSNKVTEKGKDVELRCDPISGHTALYWYRQSLGQGLEFLIYFQGNSAPDKSGLPSDRFSAERTGGSVSTLTIQRTQQEDSAVYLCASRKGGPGVAKNIQYFGAGTRLSVL.

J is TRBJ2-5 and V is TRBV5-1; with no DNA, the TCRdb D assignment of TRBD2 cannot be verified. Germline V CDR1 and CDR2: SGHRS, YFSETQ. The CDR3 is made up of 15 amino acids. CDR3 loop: CASSTRTSGQETQYF.

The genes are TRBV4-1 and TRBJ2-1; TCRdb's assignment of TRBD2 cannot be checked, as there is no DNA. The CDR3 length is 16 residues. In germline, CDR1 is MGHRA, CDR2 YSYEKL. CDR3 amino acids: CASSPTGSLSYNEQFF.

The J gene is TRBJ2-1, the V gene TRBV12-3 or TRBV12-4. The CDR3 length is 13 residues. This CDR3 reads CASSFVGYNEQFF.

CDR3 amino acids: CASSITDGAPSYEQYF. J is TRBJ2-7 and V is TRBV19; with no DNA, the TCRdb D assignment of TRBD1 cannot be verified. Germline V CDR1 and CDR2: LNHDA, SQIVND (reference sequence). This CDR3 comprises 16 residues.

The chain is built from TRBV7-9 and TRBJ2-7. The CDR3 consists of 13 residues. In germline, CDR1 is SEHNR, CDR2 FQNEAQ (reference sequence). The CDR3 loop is CASSSPGALEQYF.

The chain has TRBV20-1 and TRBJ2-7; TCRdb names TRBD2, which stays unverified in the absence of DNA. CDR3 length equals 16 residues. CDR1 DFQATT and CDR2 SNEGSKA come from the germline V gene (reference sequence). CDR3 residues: CSARAEWLAASYEQYF.

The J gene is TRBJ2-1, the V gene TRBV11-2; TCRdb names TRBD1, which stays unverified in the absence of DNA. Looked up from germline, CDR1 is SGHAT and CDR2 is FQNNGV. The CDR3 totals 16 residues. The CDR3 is CASSLVGGGHYNEQFF.

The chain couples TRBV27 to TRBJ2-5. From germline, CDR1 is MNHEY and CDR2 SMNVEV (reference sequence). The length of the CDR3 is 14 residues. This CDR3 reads CASSDMTRQETQYF.

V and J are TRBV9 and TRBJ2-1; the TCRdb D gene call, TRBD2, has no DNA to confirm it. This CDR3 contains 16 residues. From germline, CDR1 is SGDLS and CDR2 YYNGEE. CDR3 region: CASSRPPSGGAYEQFF.

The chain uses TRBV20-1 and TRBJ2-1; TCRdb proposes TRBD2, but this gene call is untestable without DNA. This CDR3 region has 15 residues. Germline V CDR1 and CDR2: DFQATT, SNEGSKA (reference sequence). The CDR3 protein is CSARPSGGAIYEQFF.

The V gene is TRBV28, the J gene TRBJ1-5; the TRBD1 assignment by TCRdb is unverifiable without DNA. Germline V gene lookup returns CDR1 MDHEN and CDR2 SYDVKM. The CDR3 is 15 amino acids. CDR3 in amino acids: CASSPQGFVGQPQHF.

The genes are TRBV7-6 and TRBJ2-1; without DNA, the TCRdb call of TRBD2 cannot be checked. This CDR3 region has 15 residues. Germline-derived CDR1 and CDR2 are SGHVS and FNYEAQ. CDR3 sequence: CASSLMVATVNEQFF.

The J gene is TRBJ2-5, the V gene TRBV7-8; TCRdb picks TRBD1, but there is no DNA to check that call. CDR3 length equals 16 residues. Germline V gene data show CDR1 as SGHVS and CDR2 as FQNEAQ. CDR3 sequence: CASSPRTGGVQETQYF.

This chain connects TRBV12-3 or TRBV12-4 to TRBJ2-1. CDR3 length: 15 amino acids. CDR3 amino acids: CASSLKPGALNEQFF.

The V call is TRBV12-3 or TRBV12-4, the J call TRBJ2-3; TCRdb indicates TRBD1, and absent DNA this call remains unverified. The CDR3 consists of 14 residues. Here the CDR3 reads CASSSSGSTDTQYF.